These T cell receptor beta chains were read from a single sample in a study of OX40 agonist ivuxolimab in advanced cancers. Sequencing was performed with immunoSEQ multiplex PCR; in TCRdb, only in-frame clones are kept and a portion is missing. The sample yields approximately 98,000 clones, 91% seen once. The sample here was CD4+ or CD8+ T cells sorted from blood, taken in a trial of the OX40 agonist ivuxolimab. These receptor sequences come from an adult with an advanced solid tumor such as melanoma, head and neck, liver or kidney cancer. The CDR3 runs from the conserved cysteine through the conserved F or W. A D gene is named only where the DNA matches it firmly. Size is omitted from some rows. Given values are once, few, many or a class for expanded clones.

J gene | CDR3 length | V gene | D gene | clone size | CDR3 DNA | CDR3 protein
TRBJ2-1 | 13 | TRBV27 | NA | few | TGTGCCAGCAGTTTTTCCTCAGGGGTATTGCCGTTCTTC | CASSFSSGVLPFF
TRBJ1-1 | 16 | TRBV18 | NA | once | TGTGCCAGCTCATCAACCCCTGAACCGAGGAACACTGAAGCTTTCTTT | CASSSTPEPRNTEAFF
TRBJ2-5 | 15 | TRBV5-6 | TRBD2 | NA | TGTGCCAGCAGCTTGAATACGGGGGGTCGGGAGACCCAGTACTTC | CASSLNTGGRETQYF
TRBJ1-6 | 13 | TRBV30 | TRBD1 | NA | TGTGCCTGGGGGGACAGGTATAATTCACCCCTCCACTTT | CAWGDRYNSPLHF
TRBJ2-7 | 16 | TRBV18 | TRBD1 | few | TGTGCCAGCTCACCAAACGCCGGGACAGGGGCCTACGAGCAGTACTTC | CASSPNAGTGAYEQYF
TRBJ2-5 | 14 | TRBV5-1 | NA | once | TGCGCCAGCAGCTTGGAAGGGGCGGGGGAGACCCAGTACTTC | CASSLEGAGETQYF
TRBJ2-5 | 14 | TRBV7-6 | TRBD2 | once | TGTGCCAGCAGCTTAGTACTAGCGGAAGAGACCCAGTACTTC | CASSLVLAEETQYF
TRBJ2-1 | 12 | TRBV6-6 | NA | few | TGTGCCAGCAGTCTCTCCGGAGATGAGCAGTTCTTC | CASSLSGDEQFF
TRBJ2-1 | 15 | TRBV6-1 | TRBD1 | NA | TGTGCCAGCAGTGAAGGACAGGGGAGCCACAATGAGCAGTTCTTC | CASSEGQGSHNEQFF
TRBJ2-1 | 14 | TRBV19 | TRBD2 | NA | TGTGCCAGTAGTATAATAGCGGGAGAGGATGAGCAGTTCTTC | CASSIIAGEDEQFF
TRBJ2-2 | 16 | TRBV18 | TRBD2 | once | TGTGCCAGCTCACCAGTCCTAGCGGGGAACACCGGGGAGCTGTTTTTT | CASSPVLAGNTGELFF
TRBJ1-1 | 14 | TRBV5-1 | NA | NA | TGCGCCAGCAGCTCACAGGGTTTTGACACTGAAGCTTTCTTT | CASSSQGFDTEAFF
TRBJ2-2 | 15 | TRBV6-5 | NA | NA | TGTGCCAGCAGTTACTCTGGGGGGAACACCGGGGAGCTGTTTTTT | CASSYSGGNTGELFF
TRBJ2-7 | 15 | TRBV18 | TRBD2 | NA | TGTGCCAGCTCACCAGTTCAGCGGGGGGGCCACGAGCAGTACTTC | CASSPVQRGGHEQYF
TRBJ1-4 | 15 | TRBV11-2 | NA | NA | TGTGCCAGCAGCTATCAGGGGTCGACTAATGAAAAACTGTTTTTT | CASSYQGSTNEKLFF
TRBJ2-3 | 14 | TRBV6-1 | NA | once | TGTGCCAGCAGACAGAGGGCTACCACAGATACGCAGTATTTT | CASRQRATTDTQYF
TRBJ2-3 | 15 | TRBV4-2 | NA | NA | TGTGCCAGCAGCCAATTACACGAGGTAGCAGATACGCAGTATTTT | CASSQLHEVADTQYF
TRBJ2-7 | 14 | TRBV6-6 | NA | NA | TGTGCCAGCAGTTACTCCTGGAGGTCCTACGAGCAGTACTTC | CASSYSWRSYEQYF
TRBJ2-1 | 15 | TRBV6-6 | TRBD2 | NA | TGTGCCAGCACCTCCGGAACTAGCGCGAACAATGAGCAGTTCTTC | CASTSGTSANNEQFF
TRBJ1-2 | 14 | TRBV11-2 | TRBD1 | NA | TGTGCCAGCAGCTCAGGGGGCAGGGCGGATGGCTACACCTTC | CASSSGGRADGYTF
TRBJ2-4 | 14 | TRBV11-2 | NA | once | TGTGCCACCCAAGCTACACAAGCCAAAAACATTCAGTACTTC | CATQATQAKNIQYF
TRBJ2-3 | 16 | TRBV9 | NA | NA | TGTGCCAGCAGCGTAGCCCCTAACGTCCTCACAGATACGCAGTATTTT | CASSVAPNVLTDTQYF
TRBJ1-6 | 13 | TRBV2 | TRBD1 | NA | TGTGCCAGCAGTGCAGGGGGCAATTCACCCCTCCACTTT | CASSAGGNSPLHF
TRBJ1-2 | 14 | TRBV6-1 | NA | NA | TGTGCCAGCAGTCCGGACGGATCTAACTATGGCTACACCTTC | CASSPDGSNYGYTF
TRBJ2-3 | 14 | TRBV7-2 | NA | NA | TGTGCCAGCGGTAGGGCAGGGCGCACAGATACGCAGTATTTT | CASGRAGRTDTQYF
TRBJ2-2 | 13 | TRBV6-5 | TRBD1 | NA | TGTGCCAGCAGTGACAGGGGCACCGGGGAGCTGTTTTTT | CASSDRGTGELFF
TRBJ2-2 | 14 | TRBV29-1 | NA | NA | TGCAGCGTTGAAAGGGTCCGCAACACCGGGGAGCTGTTTTTT | CSVERVRNTGELFF
TRBJ1-5 | 14 | TRBV28 | NA | NA | TGTGCCAGCAAGGACGGAGATCGTGGGCAGCCCCAGCATTTT | CASKDGDRGQPQHF
TRBJ2-1 | 13 | TRBV11-3 | NA | NA | TGTGCCAGCAGCAGCGACAGCTACAATGAGCAGTTCTTC | CASSSDSYNEQFF
TRBJ2-2 | 13 | TRBV5-6 | NA | NA | TGTGCCAGCAGCTTGGCGAACACCGGGGAGCTGTTTTTT | CASSLANTGELFF
TRBJ2-1 | 16 | TRBV19 | NA | NA | TGTGCCAGTAGCCGAAGCACCGGGACATCGTACAATGAGCAGTTCTTC | CASSRSTGTSYNEQFF
TRBJ1-2 | 13 | TRBV5-1 | TRBD1 | once | TGCGCCAGCAGCCCGGGGACAGGGGACGGCTACACCTTC | CASSPGTGDGYTF
TRBJ1-2 | 15 | TRBV2 | NA | NA | TGTGCCAGCAAGCGGGAGGGCGTAGGGGGCTATGGCTACACCTTC | CASKREGVGGYGYTF
TRBJ2-7 | 13 | TRBV10-2 | NA | NA | TGCGCCACCCGGACGGCAGCCGCCTACGAGCAGTACTTC | CATRTAAAYEQYF
TRBJ2-5 | 16 | TRBV7-9 | TRBD2 | NA | TGTGCCAGCAGCCCCGGAGGAAGCGGGACGGCAGAGACCCAGTACTTC | CASSPGGSGTAETQYF
TRBJ2-5 | 10 | TRBV7-8 | NA | NA | TGTGCCAGCAGGGGAGAGACCCAGTACTTC | CASRGETQYF
TRBJ2-3 | 15 | TRBV5-4 | NA | NA | TGTGCCAGCAGCTCGAATGGCATTAACACAGATACGCAGTATTTT | CASSSNGINTDTQYF
TRBJ2-3 | 14 | TRBV9 | NA | NA | TGTGCCAGCAGCGTAGCAGGTAGCACAGATACGCAGTATTTT | CASSVAGSTDTQYF
TRBJ2-5 | 13 | TRBV19 | NA | NA | TGTGCCAGCCGACTCGGGCAGGGAGAGACCCAGTACTTC | CASRLGQGETQYF